Below, 25 T cell receptor beta chains from the same sample are listed, as sequenced in a study of cytomegalovirus exposure and HLA in healthy donors (dated 2017 in TCRdb). The method behind the library was the immunoSEQ multiplex PCR assay. A mixture of 60 forward primers for TCR Vbeta segments and 13 reverse primers for TCR Jbeta segments was used in the multiplex PCR. TCRdb mirrors the immuneACCESS table, restricted to in-frame sequences. Some clones are absent from its copies; in checked studies, under half trace to an unresolved V gene, and the reason for the others is unknown. The sample has approximately 70,000 clones on record. The top ten clonotypes cover 5% of the sample. The sample taken for sequencing was PBMCs. Receptors were obtained from a woman aged 40-49 years in good health and CMV-seropositive.

The chain recombines TRBV6-4 with TRBJ2-1; TRBD2 might be the D (6 bases). CDR3 length equals 14 residues. V gave up 3 bases and J gave up 4 bases, with 10 bases separating them. The germline V gene encodes CDR1 MRHNA and CDR2 SNTAGT. The CDR3 DNA is TGTGCCAGCAGTGAGACGGGAGAATACAATGAGCAGTTCTTC. Translating it yields CASSETGEYNEQFF.

This chain connects TRBV28 to TRBJ2-5; the D gene is possibly TRBD1 (5 bases). The CDR3 sequence is 14 residues long. Deletions cut 1 base from V and 2 bases from J, with 8 bases between. The germline CDR1 and CDR2 sequences are MDHEN and SYDVKM. The CDR3 region has the DNA TGTGCCAGCAGTTTATTAAGACAGCAAGAGACCCAGTACTTC. This codes for CASSLLRQQETQYF.

The chain carries TRBV19 and TRBJ2-1, with a tentative D call TRBD2 (6 bases). Germline V gene sequence: CDR1 LNHDA, CDR2 SQIVND (reference sequence). The CDR3 has 13 amino acids. V was trimmed by 6 bases and J by 3 bases, leaving 9 bases between them. Written as DNA, the CDR3 is TGTGCCAGTAGGACGGGACTCTACAATGAGCAGTTCTTC. Its translation is CASRTGLYNEQFF.

V gene TRBV6-4 combines with J gene TRBJ2-3, with D possibly matching TRBD2 (6 bases). The CDR3 has 14 residues. Deletions cut 4 bases from V and 0 bases from J, with 8 bases between. Germline CDR1 reads MRHNA; CDR2 reads SNTAGT. CDR3 sequence: CASSAGTSTDTQYF. CDR3 nucleotide sequence: TGTGCCAGCAGTGCCGGGACTAGCACAGATACGCAGTATTTT.

J is TRBJ1-2 and V is TRBV7-6, with 7 bases matching TRBD1. CDR1 and CDR2 from the germline V gene are SGHVS and FNYEAQ. The CDR3 spans 15 residues. V trimming: 5 bases; J trimming: 4 bases; junction bases outside the gene matches: 10. The CDR3 nucleotides are TGTGCCAGCAGCGGGACGACAGGGACCTTCTATGGCTACACCTTC. This gives the protein CASSGTTGTFYGYTF.

The chain joins TRBV28 to TRBJ2-7; no reliable D call. CDR3 length: 13 amino acids. Per germline, CDR1 MDHEN and CDR2 SYDVKM. The ends were cut back, 7 bases at V and 0 bases at J, with 10 bases in the middle. Here the CDR3 reads CASISASSYEQYF. DNA of the CDR3: TGTGCCAGCATCAGCGCCAGCTCCTACGAGCAGTACTTC.

The V gene is TRBV6-1, the J gene TRBJ2-3; the D gene is possibly TRBD1 (5 bases). V gave up 6 bases and J gave up 3 bases, with 10 bases separating them. Germline V gene lookup returns CDR1 MNHNS and CDR2 SASEGT. CDR3 length: 13 amino acids. In DNA, the CDR3 is TGTGCCAGCAGGGGTAGGGGAACAGATACGCAGTATTTT. This codes for CASRGRGTDTQYF.

The chain employs TRBV7-2 and TRBJ1-5, with D tentatively TRBD1 (6 bases). CDR3 length equals 15 residues. Per germline, CDR1 SGHTA and CDR2 FQGNSA. The V and J ends lost 3 bases and 5 bases respectively, with 14 bases between them. CDR3 bases: TGTGCCAGCAGCTTCTTCAGGGGTCGTGATCAGCCCCAGCATTTT. Amino acid sequence: CASSFFRGRDQPQHF.

The chain couples TRBV19 to TRBJ1-3; no firm D call. In germline, CDR1 is LNHDA, CDR2 SQIVND (reference sequence). With 3 bases removed from V and 4 bases from J, the gap between germline ends came to 13 bases. This CDR3 comprises 15 residues. The CDR3 region is CASSIPGGGGNTIYF. CDR3 DNA: TGTGCCAGTAGTATCCCGGGAGGCGGGGGAAACACCATATATTTT. The whole variable domain, remainder taken from reference TRBV19 and TRBJ1-3, is DGGITQSPKYLFRKEGQNVTLSCEQNLNHDAMYWYRQDPGQGLRLIYYSQIVNDFQKGDIAEGYSVSREKKESFPLTVTSAQKNPTAFYLCASSIPGGGGNTIYFGEGSWLTVV.

J is TRBJ2-1 and V is TRBV9; 7 bases line up with TRBD1. There are 15 residues in the CDR3. The trim removed 0 bases at V and 4 bases at J, leaving 4 bases unmatched. Germline CDR1 SGDLS, CDR2 YYNGEE. CDR3 region: CASSVGGGNYNEQFF. CDR3 nucleotides: TGTGCCAGCAGCGTAGGAGGGGGCAATTACAATGAGCAGTTCTTC.

The chain carries TRBV6-5 and TRBJ1-6; D may be TRBD1 (5 bases). Germline loops: CDR1 MNHEY, CDR2 SVGAGI. The CDR3 runs to 15 residues. The V and J ends lost 3 bases and 10 bases respectively, with 16 bases between them. The CDR3 bases are TGTGCCAGCAGTTATGATGGGGGGGGAGGCTCACCCCTCCACTTT. This encodes CASSYDGGGGSPLHF.

This chain uses TRBV10-3 with TRBJ2-7; possible D gene TRBD1, 5 bases. V shed 5 bases and J shed 2 bases, with 10 bases lying between them. The CDR3 is 13 residues long. CDR1 is ENHRY, CDR2 SYGVKD, per germline. This chain's CDR3 is CAISPTDTYEQYF. CDR3 bases: TGTGCCATCAGTCCGACAGATACCTACGAGCAGTACTTC.

The J gene is TRBJ2-5, the V gene TRBV27; D is possibly TRBD2 (6 bases). Germline lookup yields CDR1 MNHEY and CDR2 SMNVEV (reference sequence). CDR3 length: 13 amino acids. Trimming cost V 6 bases and J 2 bases, with 10 bases left between them. In DNA form, the CDR3 reads TGTGCCAGCAGCGGGACTGGTCAAGAGACCCAGTACTTC. This sequence encodes CASSGTGQETQYF.

For the CDR3, the DNA is TGTGCCAGCAGCGGAGCGACAGCCTACCAAGAGACCCAGTACTTC. Its translation is CASSGATAYQETQYF. V usage is TRBV9 and J usage is TRBJ2-5; a possible D gene is TRBD1 (5 bases). With 3 bases removed from V and 0 bases from J, the gap between germline ends came to 12 bases. In germline, CDR1 is SGDLS, CDR2 YYNGEE. CDR3 length: 15 residues.

V and J are TRBV18 and TRBJ1-1; D is perhaps TRBD1 (5 bases). With 6 bases removed from V and 4 bases from J, the gap between germline ends came to 6 bases. The germline CDR1 and CDR2 sequences are KGHSH and LQKENI. There are 11 residues in the CDR3. CDR3 sequence: CASSGGTEAFF. The CDR3 DNA is TGTGCCAGCTCCGGGGGCACTGAAGCTTTCTTT. Supplemented by reference TRBV18 and TRBJ1-1, the full variable domain reads NAGVMQNPRHLVRRRGQEARLRCSPMKGHSHVYWYRQLPEEGLKFMVYLQKENIIDESGMPKERFSAEFPKEGPSILRIQQVVRGDSAAYFCASSGGTEAFFGQGTRLTVV.

The rearrangement uses TRBV6-4 and TRBJ1-5; D unresolved. CDR3 length: 13 amino acids. Germline CDR1 is MRHNA and CDR2 is SNTAGT. V was clipped by 4 bases and J by 3 bases, with 7 bases between them. CDR3 coding DNA: TGTGCCAGCAGTGGGGAGGTCAATCAGCCCCAGCATTTT. Its translation: CASSGEVNQPQHF.

The chain employs TRBV5-1 and TRBJ1-2; 7 bases align to TRBD1. This CDR3 region has 13 residues. J lost 7 bases, V lost 4 bases, and 7 bases had no gene match. Germline values: CDR1 SGHRS, CDR2 YFSETQ. The CDR3 nucleotides are TGCGCCAGCAGCCCGGGACAGTCTCCTGGCTACACCTTC. This codes for CASSPGQSPGYTF.

CDR3: CASSSTHTQYF. Here the CDR3 DNA reads TGTGCCAGCAGTTCTACCCATACGCAGTATTTT. The genes are TRBV28 and TRBJ2-3; no clear D. V was pared by 4 bases and J by 7 bases, with 6 bases between. The CDR3 is made up of 11 amino acids. Germline CDR1 reads MDHEN; CDR2 reads SYDVKM.

V usage is TRBV29-1 and J usage is TRBJ2-2, with D possibly TRBD2 on 7 matching bases. CDR3 length: 14 amino acids. V lost 6 bases to trimming and J lost 2 bases, with 13 bases between them. Per the germline V gene, CDR1 is SQVTM and CDR2 is ANQGSEA. The CDR3 nucleotides read TGCAGCGTGAGCAGGGGACTAAACACCGGGGAGCTGTTTTTT. It codes for CSVSRGLNTGELFF.

This chain uses TRBV30 with TRBJ2-3, with TRBD2 identical over 13 bases. This CDR3 spans 16 amino acids. CDR1 and CDR2 from the germline V gene are GTSNPN and SVGIG (reference sequence). V was clipped by 3 bases and J by 0 bases; unmatched bases: 3. CDR3 nucleotide sequence: TGTGCCTGGAGAAGGGGACTAGCGGGAAGCACAGATACGCAGTATTTT. This encodes CAWRRGLAGSTDTQYF. The whole variable domain, remainder taken from reference TRBV30 and TRBJ2-3, is SQTIHQWPATLVQPVGSPLSLECTVEGTSNPNLYWYRQAAGRGLQLLFYSVGIGQISSEVPQNLSASRPQDRQFILSSKKLLLSDSGFYLCAWRRGLAGSTDTQYFGPGTRLTVL.

The V call is TRBV19, the J call TRBJ2-7; 7 bases align to TRBD1. After removal of 5 bases from V and 3 bases from J, the junction contained 16 bases not matched to a gene. CDR3 length: 17 amino acids. The germline gives CDR1 LNHDA, CDR2 SQIVND (reference sequence). The CDR3: CASSPAGTVRSDYEQYF. In nucleotides, the CDR3 is TGTGCCAGTAGTCCAGCCGGGACAGTTCGTTCCGACTACGAGCAGTACTTC.

CDR3 in amino acids: CASSANPGQGDTEAFF. DNA for the CDR3: TGTGCCAGCAGCGCAAATCCTGGACAGGGCGACACTGAAGCTTTCTTT. The chain combines TRBV6-6 with TRBJ1-1; TRBD1 agrees at 8 bases. The CDR3 runs 16 residues. CDR1 and CDR2 (germline): MNHNY, SVGAGI (reference sequence). Losses at the gene ends were 6 bases for V and 3 bases for J; bases not matched to a gene: 12.

As for this clone: The sample holds other DNA sequences that translate to the same CDR3. The CDR3 nucleotides are TGCGCCAGCAGCCATCTGGGACAGAACCCTCAAGAGACCCAGTACTTC. Protein: CASSHLGQNPQETQYF. The chain has TRBV4-3 and TRBJ2-5; TRBD1 matches at 7 bases. Trimming removed 3 bases from V and 2 bases from J; junction bases left unmatched: 9. Germline CDR1 reads LGHNA; CDR2 reads YSLEER. The CDR3 consists of 16 residues.

This sequence joins TRBV15 and TRBJ2-2; 8 bases align to TRBD1. This CDR3 has 18 residues. Losses at the gene ends were 5 bases for V and 4 bases for J; bases not matched to a gene: 15. From germline, CDR1 is LNHNV and CDR2 YYDKDF (reference sequence). The CDR3 DNA follows: TGTGCCACCAGCTCACCCAGGTCAGGGGGCGCGGTCACCGGGGAGCTGTTTTTT. Translating it yields CATSSPRSGGAVTGELFF.

The chain is built from TRBV9 and TRBJ2-2; D is perhaps TRBD2 (6 bases). CDR1 is SGDLS and CDR2 is YYNGEE in the germline V gene. Trimming left V 5 bases short and J 3 bases short, with 17 bases between. This CDR3 contains 16 residues. The CDR3 loop is CASRDPLRGDTGELFF. The CDR3 DNA reads as TGTGCCAGCAGAGACCCTCTCCGCGGGGACACCGGGGAGCTGTTTTTT.